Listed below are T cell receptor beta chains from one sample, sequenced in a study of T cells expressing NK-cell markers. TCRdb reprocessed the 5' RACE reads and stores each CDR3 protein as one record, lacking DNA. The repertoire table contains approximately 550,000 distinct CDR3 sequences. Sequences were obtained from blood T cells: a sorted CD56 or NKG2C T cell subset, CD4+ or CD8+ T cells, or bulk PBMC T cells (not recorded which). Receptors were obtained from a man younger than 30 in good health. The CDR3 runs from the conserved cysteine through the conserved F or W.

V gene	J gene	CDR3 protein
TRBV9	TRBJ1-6	CASSVRGRDSPLHF
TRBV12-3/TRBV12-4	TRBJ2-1	CASSQGPGRNNEQFF
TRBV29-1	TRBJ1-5	CSVQGGWNQPQHF
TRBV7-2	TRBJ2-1	CASSPGIKNNEQFF
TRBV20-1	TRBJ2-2	CSASGPPLGELFF
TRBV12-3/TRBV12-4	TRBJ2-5	CASTFTSGETQYF
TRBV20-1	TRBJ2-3	CSARDVTGGSSDTQYF
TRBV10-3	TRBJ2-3	CAINDRNTDTQYF
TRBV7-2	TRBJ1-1	CASSLIGEASEAFF
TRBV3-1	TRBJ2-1	CASSPLAGGPREQFF
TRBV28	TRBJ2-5	CASSPGTSARETQYF
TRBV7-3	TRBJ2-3	CASSPKRQGGGDTQYF
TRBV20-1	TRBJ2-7	CSARKRTSLDVEQYF
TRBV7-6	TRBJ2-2	CASSPTPSGRRVRELFF
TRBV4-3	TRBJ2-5	CASSQAAGRETQYF
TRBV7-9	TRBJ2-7	CASSSLASEQYF
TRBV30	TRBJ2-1	CAWHRAYNEQFF
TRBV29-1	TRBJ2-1	CSVGRQDVYNEQFF
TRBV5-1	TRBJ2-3	CASSPGRLSTDTQYF
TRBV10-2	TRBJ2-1	CASIGDSGSYNEQFF
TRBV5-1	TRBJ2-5	CASSLESSETQYF
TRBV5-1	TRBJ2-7	CASSLVMTSGYTHEQYF
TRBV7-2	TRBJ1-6	CASSRREGLGSPLHF
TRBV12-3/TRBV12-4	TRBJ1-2	CASSSGPRDIYGYTF
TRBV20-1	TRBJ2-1	CSAKVAGDAYNEQFF
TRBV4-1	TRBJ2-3	CASSYVYGVSTDTQYF
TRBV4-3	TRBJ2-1	CASKPKTGSSYNEQFF
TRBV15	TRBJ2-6	CATGSGGVRGANVLTF
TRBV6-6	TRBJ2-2	CAATGWNTGELFF
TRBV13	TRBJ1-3	CASRSNGNTIYF
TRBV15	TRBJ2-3	CATSRVGLAGGDTQYF
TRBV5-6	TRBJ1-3	CASSSGTGSSGNTIYF
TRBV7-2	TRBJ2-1	CASSLLAGRIDNEQFF
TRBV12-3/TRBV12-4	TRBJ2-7	CASRPGTSGSRYEQYF
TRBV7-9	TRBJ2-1	CASSLDGPQGRRAGQFF
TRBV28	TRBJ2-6	CASTADLLSGANVLTF
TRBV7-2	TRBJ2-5	CASSSDSLETQYF
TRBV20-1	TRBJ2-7	CSARGISSGLPYEQYF
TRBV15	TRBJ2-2	CATAGGPNTGELFF
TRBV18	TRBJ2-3	CASSRGLPSSADTQYF
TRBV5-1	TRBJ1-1	CASSLGEGVPTEAFF
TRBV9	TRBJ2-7	CASSVRGVGEQYF
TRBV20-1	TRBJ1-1	CSARGASTDTEAFF
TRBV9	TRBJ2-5	CASSVSLEETQYF
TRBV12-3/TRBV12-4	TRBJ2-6	CASSRPSGANVLTF
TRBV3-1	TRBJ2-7	CASRSGQGMTYEQYF